This T cell receptor beta chain was observed in a study of shared T cell receptors in the human thymus. Using immunoSEQ multiplex PCR, the repertoire was profiled, and TCRdb retains in-frame clones only, with some absent. Seen here are under 450,000 clones, 85% to 95% observed once, and the top ten hold roughly 0.02%. J was trimmed by 9 bases and V by 6 bases; bases with no gene match: 8. The CDR3 is 15 residues long. Germline assignment: CDR1 MNHEY and CDR2 SMNVEV (reference sequence). Sequences were obtained from thymocytes. V gene TRBV27 combines with J gene TRBJ2-1; 13 bases map to TRBD2. The receptor's source is a human donor. CDR3 nucleotides: TGTGCCAGCAGCAAACTAGCGGGAGGGCCAATTGAGCAGTTCTTC. Protein product: CASSKLAGGPIEQFF.